This TCR beta chain was sequenced in a study of a mutant IDH1 vaccine in newly diagnosed glioma. Study information: Standard pretreatment was either radiotherapy, temozolomide, or, for most, radiochemotherapy with temozolomide.

About this clone itself: Antigen specificity is unknown.

Time point of the sample: week 23, last vaccination. It was 300 ug of mutant IDH1 20-mer peptide that made up each vaccine dose, given with topical imiquimod. The astrocytomas were IDH1-mutant, ATRX-negative, and WHO grade 3 or 4. CDR1 LGHNA and CDR2 YNFKEQ come from the germline V gene. The CDR3 is 13 residues long. V was shortened by 1 base and J by 7 bases, with 11 bases between the two germline ends. Sequenced by immunoSEQ multiplex PCR; TCRdb stores in-frame clones only, minus some. Counted here are tens of thousands of clones, 80% occurring once; the ten biggest clones make up roughly 6%. The receptor was derived from a middle-aged man with glioma. This material consisted of PBMCs, taken from a glioma patient whose treatment included an IDH1 peptide vaccine. The V gene is TRBV4-2, the J gene TRBJ2-7; no definite D call. CDR3 in DNA: TGTGCCAGCAGCCAAGCCTCGGAAGGAGAGCAGTACTTC. Its translation: CASSQASEGEQYF.